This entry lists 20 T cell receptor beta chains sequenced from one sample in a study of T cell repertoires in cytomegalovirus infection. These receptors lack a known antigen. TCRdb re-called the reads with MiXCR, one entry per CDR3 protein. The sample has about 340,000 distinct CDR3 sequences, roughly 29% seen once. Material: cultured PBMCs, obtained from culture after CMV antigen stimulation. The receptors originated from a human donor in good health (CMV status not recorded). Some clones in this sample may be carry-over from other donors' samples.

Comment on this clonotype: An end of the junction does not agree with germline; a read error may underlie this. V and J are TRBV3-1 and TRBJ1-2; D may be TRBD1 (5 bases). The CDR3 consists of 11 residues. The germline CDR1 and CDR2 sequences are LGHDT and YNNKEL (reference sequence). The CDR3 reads CASSQAGLGSF. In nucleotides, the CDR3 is TGTGCCAGCAGCCAAGCGGGGCTGGGCTCCTTC.

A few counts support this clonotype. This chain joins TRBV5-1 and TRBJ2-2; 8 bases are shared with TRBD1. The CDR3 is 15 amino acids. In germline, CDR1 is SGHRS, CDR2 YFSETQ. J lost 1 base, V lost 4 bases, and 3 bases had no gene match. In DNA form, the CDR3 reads TGCGCCAGCAGCGGACAGGGACAGAACACCGGGGAGCTGTTTTTT. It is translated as CASSGQGQNTGELFF.

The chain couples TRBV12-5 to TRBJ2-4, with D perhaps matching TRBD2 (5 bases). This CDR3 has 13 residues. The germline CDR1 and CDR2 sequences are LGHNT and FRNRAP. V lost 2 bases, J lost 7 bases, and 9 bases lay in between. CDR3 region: CASGLIRRNIQYF. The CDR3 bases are TGTGCTAGTGGTTTGATAAGGAGGAACATTCAGTACTTC.

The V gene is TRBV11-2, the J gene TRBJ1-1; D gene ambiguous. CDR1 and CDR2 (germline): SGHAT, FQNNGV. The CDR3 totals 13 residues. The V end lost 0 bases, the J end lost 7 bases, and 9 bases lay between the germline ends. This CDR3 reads CASSLDVQFEAFF. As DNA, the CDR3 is TGTGCCAGCAGCTTAGATGTCCAGTTTGAAGCTTTCTTT.

The CDR3 DNA follows: TGCAGTGCTAGAGGGGACAGTTTTCGGAATCAGCCCCAGCATTTT. Translation gives CSARGDSFRNQPQHF. This chain joins TRBV20-1 and TRBJ1-5; 7 nucleotides line up with TRBD1. CDR1 and CDR2 from the germline V gene are DFQATT and SNEGSKA (reference sequence). Unmatched junction bases numbered 7, after V lost 1 base and J lost 4 bases. This CDR3 has 15 residues.

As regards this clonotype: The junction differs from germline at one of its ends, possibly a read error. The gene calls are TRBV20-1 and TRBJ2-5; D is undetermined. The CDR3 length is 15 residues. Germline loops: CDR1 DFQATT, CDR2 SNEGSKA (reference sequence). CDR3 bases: TGCAGTGCTCCCCCAACCGGGCCAATGGAAGAGACCCAGCACTTC. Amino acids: CSAPPTGPMEETQHF.

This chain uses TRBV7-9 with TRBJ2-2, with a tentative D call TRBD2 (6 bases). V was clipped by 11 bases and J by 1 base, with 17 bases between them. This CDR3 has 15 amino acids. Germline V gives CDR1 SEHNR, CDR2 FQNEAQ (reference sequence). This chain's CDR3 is CADTSPGRNTGELFF. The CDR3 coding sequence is TGTGCCGACACCTCACCCGGGAGGAACACCGGGGAGCTGTTTTTT. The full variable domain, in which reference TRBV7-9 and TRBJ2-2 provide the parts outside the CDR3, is DTGVSQNPRHKITKRGQNVTFRCDPISEHNRLYWYRQTLGQGPEFLTYFQNEAQLEKSRLLSDRFSAERPKGSFSTLEIQRTEQGDSAMYLCADTSPGRNTGELFFGEGSRLTVL.

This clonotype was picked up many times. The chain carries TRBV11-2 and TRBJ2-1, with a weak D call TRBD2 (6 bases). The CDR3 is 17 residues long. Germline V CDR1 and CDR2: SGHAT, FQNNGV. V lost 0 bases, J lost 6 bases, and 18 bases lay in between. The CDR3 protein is CASSLELNPLGGNEQFF. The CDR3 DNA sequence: TGTGCCAGCAGCTTAGAATTAAACCCACTGGGAGGCAATGAGCAGTTCTTC.

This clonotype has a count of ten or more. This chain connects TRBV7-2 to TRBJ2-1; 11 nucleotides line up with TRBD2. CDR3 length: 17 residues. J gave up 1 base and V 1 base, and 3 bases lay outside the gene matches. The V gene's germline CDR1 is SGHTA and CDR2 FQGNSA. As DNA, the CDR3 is TGTGCCAGCAGCTTAGAGATAGCGGGAGGGTCCTACAATGAGCAGTTCTTC. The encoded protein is CASSLEIAGGSYNEQFF. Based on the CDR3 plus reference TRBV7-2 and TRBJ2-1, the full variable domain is GAGVSQSPSNKVTEKGKDVELRCDPISGHTALYWYRQSLGQGLEFLIYFQGNSAPDKSGLPSDRFSAERTGGSVSTLTIQRTQQEDSAVYLCASSLEIAGGSYNEQFFGPGTRLTVL.

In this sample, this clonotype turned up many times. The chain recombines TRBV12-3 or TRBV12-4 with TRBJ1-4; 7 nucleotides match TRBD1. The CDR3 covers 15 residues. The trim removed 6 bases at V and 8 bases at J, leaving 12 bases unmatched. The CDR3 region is CASRRRDRVGEKLFF. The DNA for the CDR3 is TGTGCCAGCAGACGGAGAGACAGGGTGGGCGAAAAACTGTTTTTT.

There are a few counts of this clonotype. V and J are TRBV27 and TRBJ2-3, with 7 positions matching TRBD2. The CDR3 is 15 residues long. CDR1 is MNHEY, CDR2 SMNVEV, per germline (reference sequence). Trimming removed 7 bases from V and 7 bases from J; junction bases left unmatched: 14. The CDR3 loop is CASNPGGMGAYTQYF. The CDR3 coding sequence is TGTGCCAGCAACCCGGGGGGAATGGGAGCCTATACGCAGTATTTT.

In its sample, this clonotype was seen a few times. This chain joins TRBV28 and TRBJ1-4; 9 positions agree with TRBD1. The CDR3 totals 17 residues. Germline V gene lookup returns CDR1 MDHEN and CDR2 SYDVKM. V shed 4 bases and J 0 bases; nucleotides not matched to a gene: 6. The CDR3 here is CASSSPGQGATNEKLFF. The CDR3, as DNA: TGTGCCAGCAGTTCCCCGGGACAGGGAGCAACTAATGAAAAACTGTTTTTT.

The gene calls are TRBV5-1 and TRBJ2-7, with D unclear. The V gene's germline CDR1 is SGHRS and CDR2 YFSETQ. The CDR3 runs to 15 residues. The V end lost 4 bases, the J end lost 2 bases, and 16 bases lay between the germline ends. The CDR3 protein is CASSVDPGTTYEQYF. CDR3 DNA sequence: TGCGCCAGCAGCGTTGACCCCGGAACGACCTACGAGCAGTACTTC.

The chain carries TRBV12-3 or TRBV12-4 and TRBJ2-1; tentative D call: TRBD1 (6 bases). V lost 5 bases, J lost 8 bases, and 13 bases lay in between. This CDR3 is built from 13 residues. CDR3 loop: CASSPRGYDEQFF. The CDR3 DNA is TGTGCCAGCAGTCCCAGGGGTTACGATGAGCAGTTCTTC.

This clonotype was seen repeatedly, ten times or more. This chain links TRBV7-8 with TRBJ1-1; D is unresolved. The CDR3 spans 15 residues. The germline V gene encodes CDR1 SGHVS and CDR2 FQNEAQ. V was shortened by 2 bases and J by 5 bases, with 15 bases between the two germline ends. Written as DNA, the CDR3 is TGTGCCAGCAGCTTAAGTCCGGGCTTGAGAACTGAAGCTTTCTTT. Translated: CASSLSPGLRTEAFF.

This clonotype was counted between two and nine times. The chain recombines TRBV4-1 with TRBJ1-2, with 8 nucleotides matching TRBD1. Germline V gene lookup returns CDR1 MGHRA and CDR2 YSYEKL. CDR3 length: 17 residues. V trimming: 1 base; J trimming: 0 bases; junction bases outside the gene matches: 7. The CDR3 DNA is TGCGCCAGCAGCCAAGCAGTCTGGACAGGGTCTAACTATGGCTACACCTTC. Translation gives CASSQAVWTGSNYGYTF.

The CDR3 loop reads CASSQRNLAGGPRYEQYF. The CDR3 DNA follows: TGTGCCAGCAGCCAACGGAATTTAGCGGGAGGGCCCCGTTACGAGCAGTACTTC. This chain joins TRBV14 and TRBJ2-7; 11 nucleotides align to TRBD2. The CDR3 is 18 amino acids. With 2 bases clipped from V and 4 bases from J, the junction kept 13 bases outside the gene matches. Germline V gives CDR1 SGHDN, CDR2 FVKESK.

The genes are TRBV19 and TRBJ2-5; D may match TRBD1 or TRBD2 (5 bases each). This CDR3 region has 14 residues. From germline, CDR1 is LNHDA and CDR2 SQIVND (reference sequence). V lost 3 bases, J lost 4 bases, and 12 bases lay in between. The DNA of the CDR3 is TGTGCCAGTAGTATGTTGGCAGGGAGAGAGACCCAGTACTTC. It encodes CASSMLAGRETQYF.

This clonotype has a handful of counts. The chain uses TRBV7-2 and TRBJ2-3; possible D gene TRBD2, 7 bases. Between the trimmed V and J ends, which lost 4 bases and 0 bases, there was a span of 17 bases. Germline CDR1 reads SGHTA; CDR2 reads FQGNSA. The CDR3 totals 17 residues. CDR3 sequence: CASSSPGGGASTDTQYF. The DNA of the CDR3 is TGTGCCAGCAGCTCCCCCGGTGGGGGGGCTAGCACAGATACGCAGTATTTT.

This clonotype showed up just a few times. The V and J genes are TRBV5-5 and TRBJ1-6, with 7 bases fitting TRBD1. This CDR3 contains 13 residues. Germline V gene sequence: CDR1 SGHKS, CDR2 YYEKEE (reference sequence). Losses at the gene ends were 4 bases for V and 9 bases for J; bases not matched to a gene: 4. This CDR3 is CASSNRGVSPLHF. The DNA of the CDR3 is TGTGCCAGCAGCAACAGGGGCGTTTCACCCCTCCACTTT.